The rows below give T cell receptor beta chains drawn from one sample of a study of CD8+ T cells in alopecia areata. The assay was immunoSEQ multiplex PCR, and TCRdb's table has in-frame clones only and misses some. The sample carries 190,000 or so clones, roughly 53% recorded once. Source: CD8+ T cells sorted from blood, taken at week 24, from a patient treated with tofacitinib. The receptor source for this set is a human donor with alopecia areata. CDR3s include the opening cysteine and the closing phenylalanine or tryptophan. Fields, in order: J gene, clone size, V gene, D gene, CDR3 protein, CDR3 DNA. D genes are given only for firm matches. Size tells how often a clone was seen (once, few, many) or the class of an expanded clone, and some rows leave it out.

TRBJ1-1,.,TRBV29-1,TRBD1,CSDDRGYTEAFF,TGCAGCGATGACAGGGGGTACACTGAAGCTTTCTTT
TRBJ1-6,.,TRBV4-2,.,CASSQDRGGNNSPLHF,TGTGCCAGCAGCCAAGATCGGGGGGGCAATAATTCACCCCTCCACTTT
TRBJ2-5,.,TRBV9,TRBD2,CASSVLAGARGETQYF,TGTGCCAGCAGCGTCCTAGCGGGGGCCCGGGGGGAGACCCAGTACTTC
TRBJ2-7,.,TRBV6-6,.,CASSYGGDSMIYEQYF,TGTGCCAGCAGTTATGGGGGGGACAGTATGATCTACGAGCAGTACTTC
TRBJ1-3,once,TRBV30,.,CAWKGSGNTIYF,TGTGCCTGGAAGGGGTCTGGAAACACCATATATTTT
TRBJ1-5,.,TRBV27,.,CASSFGGSQPQHF,TGTGCCAGCAGTTTTGGGGGAAGCCAGCCCCAGCATTTT
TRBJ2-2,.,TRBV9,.,CASTGDSGAGELFF,TGTGCCAGCACCGGGGACAGCGGGGCCGGGGAGCTGTTTTTT
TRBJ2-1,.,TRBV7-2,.,CASSLGRGRNEQFF,TGTGCCAGCAGCTTAGGTCGGGGGCGCAATGAGCAGTTCTTC
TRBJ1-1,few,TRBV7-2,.,CASSSPGVGNEAFF,TGTGCCAGCAGCTCGCCGGGGGTGGGCAACGAAGCTTTCTTT
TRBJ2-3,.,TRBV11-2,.,CASSLVTDTQYF,TGTGCCAGCAGCCTCGTCACAGATACGCAGTATTTT
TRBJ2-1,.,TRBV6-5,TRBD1,CASRTPRTGGEQFF,TGTGCCAGCAGAACCCCCCGAACAGGGGGCGAGCAGTTCTTC
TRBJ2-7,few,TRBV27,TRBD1,CATLGQGSYEQYF,TGTGCCACTTTGGGACAGGGGTCCTACGAGCAGTACTTC
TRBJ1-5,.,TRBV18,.,CASSPIPTGQPQHF,TGTGCCAGCTCACCAATCCCTACTGGTCAGCCCCAGCATTTT
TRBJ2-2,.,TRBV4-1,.,CASSQDNLGTGELFF,TGCGCCAGCAGCCAAGATAACTTGGGTACCGGGGAGCTGTTTTTT
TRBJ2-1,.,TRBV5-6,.,CASSGDKNEQFF,TGTGCCAGCAGCGGGGACAAGAATGAGCAGTTCTTC
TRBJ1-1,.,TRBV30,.,CAWIGWGEVTEAFF,TGTGCCTGGATAGGATGGGGGGAGGTCACTGAAGCTTTCTTT
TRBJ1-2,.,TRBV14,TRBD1,CASSPRTGDYGYTF,TGTGCCAGCAGCCCGCGGACAGGAGACTATGGCTACACCTTC
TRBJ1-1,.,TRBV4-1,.,CASSQLAGTSTEAFF,TGCGCCAGCAGCCAATTGGCAGGGACGAGCACTGAAGCTTTCTTT
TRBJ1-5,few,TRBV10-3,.,CAIKGSYSNQPQHF,TGTGCCATCAAGGGCTCGTATAGCAATCAGCCCCAGCATTTT
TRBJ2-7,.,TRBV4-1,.,CASQGQGEQYF,TGCGCCAGCCAGGGGCAAGGCGAGCAGTACTTC
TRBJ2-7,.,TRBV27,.,CASSPVGEVLYEQYF,TGTGCCAGCAGCCCCGTCGGGGAGGTGCTCTACGAGCAGTACTTC
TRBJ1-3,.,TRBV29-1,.,CSVEEGNTIYF,TGCAGCGTTGAAGAAGGAAACACCATATATTTT
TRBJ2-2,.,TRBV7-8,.,CASSHSGTPNTGELFF,TGTGCCAGCAGCCACTCCGGGACACCGAACACCGGGGAGCTGTTTTTT
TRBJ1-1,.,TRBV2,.,CATLGVGAFF,TGTGCCACCCTAGGGGTTGGCGCTTTCTTT
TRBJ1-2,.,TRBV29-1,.,CSVEPPAGGYTF,TGCAGCGTTGAGCCCCCGGCGGGCGGCTACACCTTC
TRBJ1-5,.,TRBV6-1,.,CASSESQPQHF,TGTGCCAGCAGTGAAAGTCAGCCCCAGCATTTT
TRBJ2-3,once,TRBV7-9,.,CASSSRTDTQYF,TGTGCCAGCAGCTCGAGGACAGATACGCAGTATTTT
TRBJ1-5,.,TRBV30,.,CAWSAPGYSDQPQHF,TGTGCCTGGAGTGCCCCGGGTTATAGCGATCAGCCCCAGCATTTT
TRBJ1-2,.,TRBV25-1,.,CASSAPQGTNYGYTF,TGTGCCAGCAGTGCCCCCCAGGGAACTAACTATGGCTACACCTTC
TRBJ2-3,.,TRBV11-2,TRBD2,CASRPAGGADTQYF,TGTGCCAGCAGACCCGCGGGGGGGGCAGATACGCAGTATTTT
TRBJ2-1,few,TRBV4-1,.,CASSKTPGTAYNEQFF,TGCGCCAGCAGCAAGACCCCGGGGACGGCCTACAATGAGCAGTTCTTC
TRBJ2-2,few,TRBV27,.,CASTLGGGTGELFF,TGTGCCAGCACCCTGGGGGGCGGGACCGGGGAGCTGTTTTTT
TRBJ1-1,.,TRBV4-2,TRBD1,CASSHPRQGGNTEAFF,TGTGCCAGCAGCCATCCTCGACAGGGAGGGAACACTGAAGCTTTCTTT
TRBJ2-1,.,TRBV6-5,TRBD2,CASSYPSSGVDNEQFF,TGTGCCAGCAGTTACCCGTCCAGCGGGGTGGACAATGAGCAGTTCTTC
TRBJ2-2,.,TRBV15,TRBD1,CATSRDRGNTGELFF,TGTGCCACCAGTAGGGACAGGGGGAACACCGGGGAGCTGTTTTTT
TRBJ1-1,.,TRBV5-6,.,CASSWPSLGPEAFF,TGTGCCAGCAGCTGGCCCTCACTAGGACCTGAAGCTTTCTTT
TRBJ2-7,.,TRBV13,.,CASSLGLYEQYF,TGTGCCAGCAGCTTAGGCCTTTACGAGCAGTACTTC
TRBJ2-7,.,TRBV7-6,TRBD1,CASSYQGAPSYEQYF,TGTGCCAGCAGCTACCAGGGGGCTCCATCCTACGAGCAGTACTTC
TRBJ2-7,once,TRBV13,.,CASSSGQSYEQYF,TGTGCCAGCAGCTCCGGACAGAGCTACGAGCAGTACTTC
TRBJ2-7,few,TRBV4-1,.,CASSQDRGEQYF,TGCGCCAGCAGCCAAGATCGGGGAGAGCAGTACTTC
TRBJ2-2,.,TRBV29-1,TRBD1,CGVIGTGNTGELFF,TGCGGCGTTATCGGGACAGGAAACACCGGGGAGCTGTTTTTT
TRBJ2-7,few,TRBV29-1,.,CSVENPGPDEQYF,TGCAGCGTTGAAAATCCAGGTCCGGACGAGCAGTACTTC
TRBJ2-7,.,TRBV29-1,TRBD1,CSVGQGNYEQYF,TGCAGCGTTGGACAGGGAAATTACGAGCAGTACTTC
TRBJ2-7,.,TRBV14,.,CASSQDQVTEYYEQYF,TGTGCCAGCAGCCAAGATCAAGTGACAGAGTACTACGAGCAGTACTTC
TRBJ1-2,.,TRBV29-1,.,CSVEDPETKDYGYTF,TGCAGCGTTGAAGATCCGGAGACAAAAGACTATGGCTACACCTTC
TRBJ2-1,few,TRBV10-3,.,CAISERRGESYNEQFF,TGTGCCATCAGTGAGCGTAGAGGGGAATCCTACAATGAGCAGTTCTTC
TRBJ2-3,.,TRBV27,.,CASSLAVFDTQYF,TGTGCCAGCAGTTTAGCGGTTTTCGATACGCAGTATTTT
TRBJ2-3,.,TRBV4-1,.,CASSHPLGGPSSTDTQYF,TGCGCCAGCAGCCACCCCCTGGGGGGCCCTTCTAGCACAGATACGCAGTATTTT
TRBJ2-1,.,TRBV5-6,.,CASSLGRLGDEQFF,TGTGCCAGCAGCTTGGGTCGGCTAGGGGATGAGCAGTTCTTC
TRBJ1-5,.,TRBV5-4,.,CASSLADSPNQPQHF,TGTGCCAGCAGCTTGGCGGACAGCCCGAATCAGCCCCAGCATTTT
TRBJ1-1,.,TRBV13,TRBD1,CASSYRGLNTEAFF,TGTGCCAGCAGCTACAGGGGGCTGAACACTGAAGCTTTCTTT